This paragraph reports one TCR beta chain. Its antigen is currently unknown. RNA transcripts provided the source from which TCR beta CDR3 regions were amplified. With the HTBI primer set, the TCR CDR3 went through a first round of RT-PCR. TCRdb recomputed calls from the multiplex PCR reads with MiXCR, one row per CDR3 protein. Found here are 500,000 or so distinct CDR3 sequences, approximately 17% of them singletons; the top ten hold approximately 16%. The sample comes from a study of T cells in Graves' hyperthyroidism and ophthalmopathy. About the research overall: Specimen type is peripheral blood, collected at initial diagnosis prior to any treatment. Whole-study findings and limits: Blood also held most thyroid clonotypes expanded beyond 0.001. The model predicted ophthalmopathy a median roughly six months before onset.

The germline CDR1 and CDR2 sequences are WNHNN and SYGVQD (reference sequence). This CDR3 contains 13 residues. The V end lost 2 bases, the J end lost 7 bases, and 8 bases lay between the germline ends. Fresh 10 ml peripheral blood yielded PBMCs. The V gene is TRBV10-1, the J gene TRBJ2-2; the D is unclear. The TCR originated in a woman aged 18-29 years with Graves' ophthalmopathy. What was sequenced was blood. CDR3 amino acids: CASSEPHFGELFF. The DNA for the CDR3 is TGCGCCAGCAGTGAGCCCCATTTCGGGGAGCTGTTTTTT.